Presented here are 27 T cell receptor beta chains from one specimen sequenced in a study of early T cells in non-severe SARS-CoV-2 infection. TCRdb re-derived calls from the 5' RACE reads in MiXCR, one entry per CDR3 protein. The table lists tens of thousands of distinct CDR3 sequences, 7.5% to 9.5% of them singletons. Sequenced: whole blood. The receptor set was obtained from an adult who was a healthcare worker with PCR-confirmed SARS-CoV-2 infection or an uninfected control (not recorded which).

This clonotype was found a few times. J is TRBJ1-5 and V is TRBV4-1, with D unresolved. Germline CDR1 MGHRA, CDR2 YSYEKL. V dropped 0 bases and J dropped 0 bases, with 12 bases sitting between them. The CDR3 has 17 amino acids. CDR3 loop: CASSQEGLGYSNQPQHF. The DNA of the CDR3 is TGCGCCAGCAGCCAAGAAGGGCTGGGGTATAGCAATCAGCCCCAGCATTTT.

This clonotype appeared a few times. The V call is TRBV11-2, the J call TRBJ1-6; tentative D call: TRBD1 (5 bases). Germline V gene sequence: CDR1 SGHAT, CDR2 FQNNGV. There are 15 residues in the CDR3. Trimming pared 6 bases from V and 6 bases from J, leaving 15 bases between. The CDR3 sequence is CASSLRGRPNSPLHF. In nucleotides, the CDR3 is TGTGCCAGCAGTCTTAGGGGCAGACCTAATTCACCCCTCCACTTT.

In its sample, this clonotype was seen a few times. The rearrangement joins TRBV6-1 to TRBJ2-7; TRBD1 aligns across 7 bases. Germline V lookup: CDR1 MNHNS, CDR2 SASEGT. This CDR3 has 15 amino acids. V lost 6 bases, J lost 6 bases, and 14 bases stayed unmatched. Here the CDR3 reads CASSPRTGGRSEQYF. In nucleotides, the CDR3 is TGTGCCAGCAGCCCTAGGACAGGAGGACGGTCCGAGCAGTACTTC.

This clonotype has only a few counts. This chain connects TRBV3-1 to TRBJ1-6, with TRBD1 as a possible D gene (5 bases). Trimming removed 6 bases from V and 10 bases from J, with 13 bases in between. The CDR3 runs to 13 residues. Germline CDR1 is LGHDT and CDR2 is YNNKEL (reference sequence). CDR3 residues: CASSRRGISPLHF. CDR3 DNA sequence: TGTGCCAGCAGTAGGAGGGGAATCTCACCCCTCCACTTT.

The CDR3 sequence is CASSLQFGTQYF. In nucleotides, the CDR3 is TGTGCCAGCAGTCTACAATTCGGTACGCAGTATTTT. The rearrangement links TRBV28 to TRBJ2-3; unclear D gene. Germline V lookup: CDR1 MDHEN, CDR2 SYDVKM. Trimming stripped 5 bases from V and 8 bases from J, with 11 bases between. The CDR3 totals 12 residues. The variable domain in full, completed from reference TRBV28 and TRBJ2-3, reads DVKVTQSSRYLVKRTGEKVFLECVQDMDHENMFWYRQDPGLGLRLIYFSYDVKMKEKGDIPEGYSVSREKKERFSLILESASTNQTSMYLCASSLQFGTQYFGPGTRLTVL.

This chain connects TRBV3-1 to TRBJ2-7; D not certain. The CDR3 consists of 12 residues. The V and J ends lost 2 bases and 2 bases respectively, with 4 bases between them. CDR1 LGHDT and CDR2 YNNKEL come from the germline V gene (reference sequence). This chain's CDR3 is CASSQSTYEQYF. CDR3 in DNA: TGTGCCAGCAGCCAATCGACCTACGAGCAGTACTTC.

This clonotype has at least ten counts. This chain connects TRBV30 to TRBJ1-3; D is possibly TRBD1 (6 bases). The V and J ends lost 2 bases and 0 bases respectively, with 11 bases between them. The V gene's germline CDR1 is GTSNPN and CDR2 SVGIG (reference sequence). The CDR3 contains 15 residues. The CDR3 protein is CAWSLQGSSGNTIYF. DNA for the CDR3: TGTGCCTGGAGTCTACAGGGAAGCTCTGGAAACACCATATATTTT.

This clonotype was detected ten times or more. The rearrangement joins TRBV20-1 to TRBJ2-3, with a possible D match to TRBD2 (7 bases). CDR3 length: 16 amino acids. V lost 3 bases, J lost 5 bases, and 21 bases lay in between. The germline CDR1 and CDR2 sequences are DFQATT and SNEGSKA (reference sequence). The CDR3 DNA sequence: TGCAGTGCTAGTAGTTTAGGGGGGGCCGGAGGAGATACGCAGTATTTT. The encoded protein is CSASSLGGAGGDTQYF.

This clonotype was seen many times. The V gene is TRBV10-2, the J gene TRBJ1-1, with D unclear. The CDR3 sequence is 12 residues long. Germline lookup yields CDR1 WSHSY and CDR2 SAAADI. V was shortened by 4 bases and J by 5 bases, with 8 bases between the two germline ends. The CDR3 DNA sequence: TGCGCCAGCAGTGGCTTCGGGACTGAAGCTTTCTTT. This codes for CASSGFGTEAFF.

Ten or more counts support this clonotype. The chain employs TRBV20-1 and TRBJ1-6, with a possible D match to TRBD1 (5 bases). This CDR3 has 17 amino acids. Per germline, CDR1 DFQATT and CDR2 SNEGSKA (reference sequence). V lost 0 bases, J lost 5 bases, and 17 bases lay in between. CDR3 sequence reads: CSARDILRGEDNSPLHF. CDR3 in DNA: TGCAGTGCTAGAGATATCTTGAGGGGAGAGGATAATTCACCCCTCCACTTT.

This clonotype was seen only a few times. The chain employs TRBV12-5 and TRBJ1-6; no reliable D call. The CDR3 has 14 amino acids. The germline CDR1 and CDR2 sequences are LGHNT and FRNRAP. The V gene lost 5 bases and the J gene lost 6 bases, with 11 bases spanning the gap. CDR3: CASGPTGFNSPLHF. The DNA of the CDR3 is TGTGCTAGTGGTCCGACGGGTTTTAATTCACCCCTCCACTTT.

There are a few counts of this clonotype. CDR3 sequence: CASSLLPGPNYEQYF. The CDR3 nucleotides read TGTGCCAGCAGCTTATTGCCAGGTCCTAACTACGAGCAGTACTTC. The rearrangement links TRBV7-3 to TRBJ2-7, with unresolved D. Germline CDR1 SGHTA, CDR2 FQGTGA. The CDR3 contains 15 residues. V lost 2 bases and J 3 bases, leaving 14 bases between the germline ends.

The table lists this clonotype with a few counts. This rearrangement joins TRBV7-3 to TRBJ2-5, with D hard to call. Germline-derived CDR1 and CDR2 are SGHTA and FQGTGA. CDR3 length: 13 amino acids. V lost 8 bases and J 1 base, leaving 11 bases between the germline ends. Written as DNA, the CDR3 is TGTGCCAGCGGCGATGGGGTCCAAGAGACCCAGTACTTC. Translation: CASGDGVQETQYF.

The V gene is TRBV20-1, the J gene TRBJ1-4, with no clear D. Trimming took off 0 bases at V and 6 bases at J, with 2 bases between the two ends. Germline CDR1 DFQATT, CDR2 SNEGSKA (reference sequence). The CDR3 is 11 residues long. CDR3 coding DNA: TGCAGTGCTAGAGATTATGAAAAACTGTTTTTT. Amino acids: CSARDYEKLFF.

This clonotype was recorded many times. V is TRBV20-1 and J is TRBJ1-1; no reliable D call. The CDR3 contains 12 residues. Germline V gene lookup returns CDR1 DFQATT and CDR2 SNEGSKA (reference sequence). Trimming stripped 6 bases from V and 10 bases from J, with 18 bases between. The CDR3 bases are TGCAGTGCCAGACATGGAACACTGGGAGCTTTCTTT. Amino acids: CSARHGTLGAFF.

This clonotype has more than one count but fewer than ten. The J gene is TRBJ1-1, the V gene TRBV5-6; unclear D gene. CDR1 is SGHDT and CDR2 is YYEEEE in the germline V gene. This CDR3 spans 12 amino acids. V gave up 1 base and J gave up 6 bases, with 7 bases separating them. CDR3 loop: CASSLFGAEAFF. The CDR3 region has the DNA TGTGCCAGCAGCTTGTTCGGTGCTGAAGCTTTCTTT.

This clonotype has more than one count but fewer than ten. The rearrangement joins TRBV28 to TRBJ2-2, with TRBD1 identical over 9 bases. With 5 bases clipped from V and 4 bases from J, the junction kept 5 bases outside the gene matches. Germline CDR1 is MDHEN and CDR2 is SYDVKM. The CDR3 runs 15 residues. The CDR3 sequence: CASSPGTGRTGELFF. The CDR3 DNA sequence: TGTGCCAGCAGTCCCGGGACAGGGCGCACCGGGGAGCTGTTTTTT.

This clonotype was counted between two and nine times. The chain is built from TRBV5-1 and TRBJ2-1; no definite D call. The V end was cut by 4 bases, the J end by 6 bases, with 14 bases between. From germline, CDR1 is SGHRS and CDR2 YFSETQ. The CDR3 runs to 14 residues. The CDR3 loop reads CASSPIGYGNEQFF. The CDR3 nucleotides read TGCGCCAGCAGCCCGATAGGTTACGGCAATGAGCAGTTCTTC.

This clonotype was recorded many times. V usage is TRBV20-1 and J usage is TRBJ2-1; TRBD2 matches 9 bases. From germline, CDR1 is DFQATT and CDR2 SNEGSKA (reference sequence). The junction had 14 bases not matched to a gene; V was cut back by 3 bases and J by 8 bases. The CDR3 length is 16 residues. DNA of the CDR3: TGCAGTGCTAGTACGTTTGGGCTTAGCGGGAGTGATGAGCAGTTCTTC. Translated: CSASTFGLSGSDEQFF.

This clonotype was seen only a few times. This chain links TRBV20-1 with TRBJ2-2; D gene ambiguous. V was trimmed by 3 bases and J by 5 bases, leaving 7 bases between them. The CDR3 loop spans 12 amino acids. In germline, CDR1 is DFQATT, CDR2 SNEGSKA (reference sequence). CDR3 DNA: TGCAGTGCTAGTGCGCGGACCGGGGAGCTGTTTTTT. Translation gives CSASARTGELFF.

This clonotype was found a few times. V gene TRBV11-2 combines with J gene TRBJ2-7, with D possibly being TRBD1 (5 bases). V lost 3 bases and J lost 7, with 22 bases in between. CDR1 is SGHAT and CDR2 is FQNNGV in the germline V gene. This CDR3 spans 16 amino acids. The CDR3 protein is CASSFTGYATTWEQYF. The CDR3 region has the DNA TGTGCCAGCAGCTTCACAGGATATGCTACTACTTGGGAGCAGTACTTC. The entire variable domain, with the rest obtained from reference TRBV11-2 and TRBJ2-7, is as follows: EAGVAQSPRYKIIEKRQSVAFWCNPISGHATLYWYQQILGQGPKLLIQFQNNGVVDDSQLPKDRFSAERLKGVDSTLKIQPAKLEDSAVYLCASSFTGYATTWEQYFGPGTRLTVT.

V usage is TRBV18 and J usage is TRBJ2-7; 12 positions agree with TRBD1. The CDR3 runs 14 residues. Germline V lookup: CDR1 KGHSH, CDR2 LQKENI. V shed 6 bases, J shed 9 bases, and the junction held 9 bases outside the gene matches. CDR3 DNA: TGTGCCAGCTCTCCGACCGGGACAGGGGGCACGCAGTACTTC. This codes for CASSPTGTGGTQYF.

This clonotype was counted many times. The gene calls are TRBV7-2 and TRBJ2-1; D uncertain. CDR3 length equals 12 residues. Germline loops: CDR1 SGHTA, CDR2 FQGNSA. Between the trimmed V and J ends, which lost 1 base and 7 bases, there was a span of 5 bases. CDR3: CASSLVPNEQFF. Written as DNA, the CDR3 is TGTGCCAGCAGCTTAGTTCCTAATGAGCAGTTCTTC.

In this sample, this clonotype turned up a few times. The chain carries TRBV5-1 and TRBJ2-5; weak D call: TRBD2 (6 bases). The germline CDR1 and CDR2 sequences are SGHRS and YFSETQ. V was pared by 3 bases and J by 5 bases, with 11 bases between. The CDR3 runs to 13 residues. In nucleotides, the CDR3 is TGCGCCAGCAGCTCTGTCGCGGGGGAGACCCAGTACTTC. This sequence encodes CASSSVAGETQYF.

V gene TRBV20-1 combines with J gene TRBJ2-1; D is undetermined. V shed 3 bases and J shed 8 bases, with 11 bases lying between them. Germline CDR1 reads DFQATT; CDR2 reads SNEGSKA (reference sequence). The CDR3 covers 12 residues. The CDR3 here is CSASRSGYEQFF. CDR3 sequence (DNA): TGCAGTGCTAGTCGGTCCGGGTATGAGCAGTTCTTC.

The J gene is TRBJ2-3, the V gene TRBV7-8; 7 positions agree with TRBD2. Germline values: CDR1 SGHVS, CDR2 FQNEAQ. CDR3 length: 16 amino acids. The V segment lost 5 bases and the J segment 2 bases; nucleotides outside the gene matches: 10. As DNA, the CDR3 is TGTGCCAGCAGCCCCCAGACTAGCCTGGTCACAGATACGCAGTATTTT. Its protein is CASSPQTSLVTDTQYF.

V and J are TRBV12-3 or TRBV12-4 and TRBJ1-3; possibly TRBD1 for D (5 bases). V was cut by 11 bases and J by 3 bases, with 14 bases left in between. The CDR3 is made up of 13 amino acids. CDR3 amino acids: CAGRRGDGNTIYF. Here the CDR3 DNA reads TGTGCCGGCCGCCGGGGGGATGGAAACACCATATATTTT.